The 8 T cell receptor beta chains below all came from one sample that was sequenced in a study of blood T cell repertoires in COVID-19. Some clones are missing from TCRdb's copy, which holds only in-frame ones; the method was immunoSEQ multiplex PCR. The sample records about 18,000 clones, roughly 90% being singletons. Input material: peripheral blood. The receptors stem from a man between 45 and 60 years old with active COVID-19.

The V call is TRBV7-2, the J call TRBJ2-1; possible D gene TRBD2, 6 bases. Germline-derived CDR1 and CDR2 are SGHTA and FQGNSA. This CDR3 has 16 amino acids. The V end was cut by 5 bases, the J end by 2 bases, with 16 bases between. CDR3 amino acids: CASSRGAGLAYNEQFF. The CDR3 region has the DNA TGTGCCAGCAGCCGCGGGGCGGGTCTGGCCTACAATGAGCAGTTCTTC.

This clone was counted a single time. This chain uses TRBV5-1 with TRBJ1-5, with a weak D call TRBD1 (6 bases). The CDR3 spans 15 residues. The V gene lost 4 bases and the J gene lost 6 bases, with 17 bases spanning the gap. The germline V gene has CDR1 SGHRS and CDR2 YFSETQ. Here the CDR3 DNA reads TGCGCCAGCAGCCCTGGAGGGGGAGGGGGTCAGCCCCAGCATTTT. This translates into CASSPGGGGGQPQHF.

Remarks on this clone: At one end the junction does not follow the germline gene, possibly because of a read error. The chain has TRBV7-7 and TRBJ2-1, with 10 bases that match TRBD2. Germline V gene sequence: CDR1 SSHAT, CDR2 FNYEAQ (reference sequence). CDR3 length: 15 residues. The CDR3 here is CASSPGLAAYNEQFF. CDR3 coding DNA: TGTGCTAGCAGCCCCGGACTAGCGGCCTACAATGAGCAGTTCTTC. Full variable domain (remainder filled in from reference TRBV7-7 and TRBJ2-1): GAGVSQSPRYKVTKRGQDVTLRCDPISSHATLYWYQQALGQGPEFLTYFNYEAQPDKSGLPSDRFSAERPEGSISTLTIQRTEQRDSAMYRCASSPGLAAYNEQFFGPGTRLTVL.

The rearrangement joins TRBV15 to TRBJ1-2, with D hard to call. The CDR3 spans 13 residues. V lost 0 bases and J 2 bases, leaving 4 bases between the germline ends. In germline, CDR1 is LNHNV, CDR2 YYDKDF (reference sequence). The CDR3 protein is CATSRDRNYGYTF. CDR3 coding DNA: TGTGCCACCAGCAGAGACAGGAACTATGGCTACACCTTC.

J is TRBJ1-5 and V is TRBV5-6; a possible D gene is TRBD1 (6 bases). The V end was cut by 4 bases, the J end by 7 bases, with 21 bases between. Germline loops: CDR1 SGHDT, CDR2 YYEEEE. This CDR3 has 16 residues. The CDR3 is CASSVRDTSTRQPQHF. CDR3 in DNA: TGTGCCAGCAGCGTCCGGGACACTTCAACAAGGCAGCCCCAGCATTTT.

This chain joins TRBV27 and TRBJ1-2, with D perhaps matching TRBD1 (5 bases). Trimming took off 5 bases at V and 1 base at J, with 14 bases between the two ends. In germline, CDR1 is MNHEY, CDR2 SMNVEV (reference sequence). CDR3 length: 15 amino acids. The CDR3 DNA reads TGTGCCAGCAGTAGACGACAGCCGAATAACTATGGCTACACCTTC. It specifies CASSRRQPNNYGYTF.

The V and J genes are TRBV5-6 and TRBJ1-6; possible D gene TRBD1, 6 bases. Germline CDR1 is SGHDT and CDR2 is YYEEEE. V lost 1 base and J lost 8, with 10 bases in between. The CDR3 loop spans 14 amino acids. The CDR3 loop is CASSLSRGDSPLHF. The CDR3 coding sequence is TGTGCCAGCAGCTTGTCCAGGGGTGATTCACCCCTCCACTTT.

The V gene is TRBV10-3, the J gene TRBJ2-4; 7 nucleotides align to TRBD1. With V trimmed by 6 bases and J by 1 base, 6 bases remained unmatched. The CDR3 is 15 amino acids. Looked up from germline, CDR1 is ENHRY and CDR2 is SYGVKD. The CDR3 here is CAISQQGLAKNIQYF. As DNA, the CDR3 is TGTGCCATCAGCCAACAGGGGTTGGCCAAAAACATTCAGTACTTC.